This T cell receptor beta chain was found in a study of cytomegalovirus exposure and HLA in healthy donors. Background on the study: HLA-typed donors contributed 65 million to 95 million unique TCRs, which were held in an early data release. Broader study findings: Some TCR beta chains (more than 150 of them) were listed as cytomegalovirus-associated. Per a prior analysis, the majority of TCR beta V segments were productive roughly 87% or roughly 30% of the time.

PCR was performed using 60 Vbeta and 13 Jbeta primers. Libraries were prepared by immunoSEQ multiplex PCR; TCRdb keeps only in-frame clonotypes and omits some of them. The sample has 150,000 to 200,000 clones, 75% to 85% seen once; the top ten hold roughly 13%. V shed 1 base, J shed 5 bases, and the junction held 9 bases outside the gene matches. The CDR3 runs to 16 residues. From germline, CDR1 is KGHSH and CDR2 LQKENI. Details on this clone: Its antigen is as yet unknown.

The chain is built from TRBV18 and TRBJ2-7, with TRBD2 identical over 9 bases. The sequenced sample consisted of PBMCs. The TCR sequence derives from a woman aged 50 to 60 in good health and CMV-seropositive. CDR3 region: CASSPQGLADPHEQYF. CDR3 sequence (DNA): TGTGCCAGCTCACCACAGGGACTAGCAGACCCCCACGAGCAGTACTTC.